Many counts were recorded for the clone carrying this T cell receptor (beta chain). This sample is part of a study of metastatic and nonmetastatic thyroid tumors. TCRdb re-processed the PCR reads through MiXCR. The sample includes almost 70,000 clones, around 14% seen only once; the top ten take more than 6.5%. Every patient underwent thyroid surgery untreated. This CDR3 has 11 amino acids. V lost 1 base and J lost 7, with 1 base in between. CDR1 and CDR2 (germline): KGHDR, SFDVKD. Sequencing was carried out using blood. The chain joins TRBV24-1 to TRBJ2-1, with D unresolved. This sequence originates from a male donor with papillary thyroid cancer or a benign thyroid nodule (not recorded which). Some clones in this sample may be carry-over from other donors' samples. The CDR3 here is CATSDLNEQFF. CDR3 DNA sequence: TGTGCCACCAGTGATTTAAATGAGCAGTTCTTC.